Following are 17 T cell receptor beta chains from one sample sequenced in a study of shared clonotypes between healthy human individuals. Clones were read by immunoSEQ multiplex PCR, and TCRdb kept only the in-frame ones, dropping some. The sample has around 2.1 million clones, approximately 94% seen once. The sequencing sample was made of naive CD4+ T cells sorted from blood. Subset meaning: CD45RA+ positively selected. These receptors were obtained from a man aged 18 to 30 in good health.

The chain uses TRBV6-6 and TRBJ2-2, with 7 bases fitting TRBD2. Germline V gene data show CDR1 as MNHNY and CDR2 as SVGAGI (reference sequence). This CDR3 has 15 amino acids. The V and J ends lost 5 bases and 5 bases, in that order; junction bases with no gene match: 8. The CDR3 coding sequence is TGTGCCAGCAGTATACGGGGGACTACAACCGGGGAGCTGTTTTTT. Translated, it gives CASSIRGTTTGELFF.

Concerning this clone itself: Within the sample, other DNA sequences also encode this same CDR3. V usage is TRBV30 and J usage is TRBJ2-1, with 9 bases aligning to TRBD2. V lost 1 base to trimming and J lost 4 bases; unmatched junction nucleotides: 2. From germline, CDR1 is GTSNPN and CDR2 SVGIG (reference sequence). The CDR3 has 14 amino acids. The CDR3 protein is CAWSGLAGYNEQFF. CDR3 DNA: TGTGCCTGGAGTGGGCTAGCGGGGTACAATGAGCAGTTCTTC.

This clone was seen only once. This sample also contains other DNA sequences that code for the same CDR3. This sequence joins TRBV30 and TRBJ2-2, with unresolved D. CDR1 is GTSNPN, CDR2 SVGIG, per germline (reference sequence). The V and J ends lost 0 bases and 4 bases respectively, with 6 bases between them. This CDR3 spans 13 amino acids. DNA for the CDR3: TGTGCCTGGAGTGTACTCTTCACCGGGGAGCTGTTTTTT. The encoded protein is CAWSVLFTGELFF.

This rearrangement joins TRBV6-5 to TRBJ2-3; perhaps TRBD2 as D (5 bases). Germline CDR1 reads MNHEY; CDR2 reads SVGAGI. The CDR3 runs to 13 residues. The germline V and J ends were trimmed by 6 bases and 5 bases, with 12 bases remaining between them. The CDR3 coding sequence is TGTGCCAGCAGCCGGGATCTACAAGATACGCAGTATTTT. This encodes CASSRDLQDTQYF.

CDR3: CASSASHSNTGELFF. The CDR3 bases are TGTGCCAGCAGCGCTAGTCATTCGAACACCGGGGAGCTGTTTTTT. The chain carries TRBV7-3 and TRBJ2-2; D is unresolved. The CDR3 has 15 residues. Trimming cost V 5 bases and J 0 bases, with 10 bases left between them. From germline, CDR1 is SGHTA and CDR2 FQGTGA. Variable domain in full (rest from reference TRBV7-3 and TRBJ2-2): GAGVSQTPSNKVTEKGKYVELRCDPISGHTALYWYRQSLGQGPEFLIYFQGTGAADDSGLPNDRFFAVRPEGSVSTLKIQRTERGDSAVYLCASSASHSNTGELFFGEGSRLTVL.

On this clone: Different DNA sequences within this sample yield the same CDR3. The chain has TRBV5-1 and TRBJ2-5, with D possibly being TRBD2 (7 bases). CDR3 length: 14 amino acids. Per germline, CDR1 SGHRS and CDR2 YFSETQ. V lost 7 bases and J 1 base, leaving 14 bases between the germline ends. In DNA, the CDR3 is TGCGCCAGCTCCCTAGGGGGGGCCCAAGAGACCCAGTACTTC. It specifies CASSLGGAQETQYF.

This clone was seen only once. The chain employs TRBV5-1 and TRBJ2-5; 8 bases align to TRBD1. Trimming at V came to 4 bases and at J to 4 bases, leaving 6 bases not matched to a gene. CDR3 size: 14 residues. From germline, CDR1 is SGHRS and CDR2 YFSETQ. The CDR3 DNA follows: TGCGCCAGCAGCCGGACAGGGTCCGGAGAGACCCAGTACTTC. Residues: CASSRTGSGETQYF.

The V gene is TRBV21-1, the J gene TRBJ1-6; the listed D gene, TRBD1, was not tested against the DNA. TRBV21-1 constitutes a pseudogene. This CDR3 region has 16 residues. The CDR3 DNA is TGTGCCAGCGCTCCGACAGGGAAGAAGTATAATTCACCCCTCCACTTT. Translating gives CASAPTGKKYNSPLHF.

The V and J genes are TRBV7-9 and TRBJ1-5; 8 nucleotides align to TRBD1. This CDR3 has 16 amino acids. Germline values: CDR1 SEHNR, CDR2 FQNEAQ (reference sequence). The V and J ends lost 2 bases and 1 base, in that order; junction bases with no gene match: 4. For the CDR3, the DNA is TGTGCCAGCAGCTTAAGTCAGGGGGCGAGCAATCAGCCCCAGCATTTT. This encodes CASSLSQGASNQPQHF.

This clone was seen a handful of times. The chain links TRBV2 to TRBJ2-3; no reliable D call. The length of the CDR3 is 12 residues. Germline V gene data show CDR1 as SNHLY and CDR2 as FYNNEI. Trimming took 6 bases from V and 6 from J, leaving 10 bases between them. As DNA, the CDR3 is TGTGCCAGCAGCTACGAGGCGGATACGCAGTATTTT. Its protein product is CASSYEADTQYF. The complete variable domain, with remaining parts taken from reference TRBV2 and TRBJ2-3, reads EPEVTQTPSHQVTQMGQEVILRCVPISNHLYFYWYRQILGQKVEFLVSFYNNEISEKSEIFDDQFSVERPDGSNFTLKIRSTKLEDSAMYFCASSYEADTQYFGPGTRLTVL.

The V and J genes are TRBV5-1 and TRBJ1-1; 7 bases fit TRBD1. The CDR3 sequence is 15 residues long. Per the germline V gene, CDR1 is SGHRS and CDR2 is YFSETQ. Trimming cost V 4 bases and J 4 bases; bases outside gene matches: 10. The CDR3 reads CASSATNRGLTEAFF. CDR3 nucleotide sequence: TGCGCCAGCAGCGCTACTAACAGGGGACTCACTGAAGCTTTCTTT.

V is TRBV19 and J is TRBJ1-5; the match to TRBD1 covers 8 bases. The V segment lost 8 bases and the J segment 4 bases; nucleotides outside the gene matches: 7. The CDR3 loop spans 14 amino acids. Germline CDR1 is LNHDA and CDR2 is SQIVND (reference sequence). CDR3 DNA: TGTGCCAGTGCCCCGGGACAGGCTAATCAGCCCCAGCATTTT. Translation: CASAPGQANQPQHF.

This chain uses TRBV5-6 with TRBJ1-3; D gene uncertain. The CDR3 has 14 amino acids. The V gene's germline CDR1 is SGHDT and CDR2 YYEEEE. Trimming stripped 5 bases from V and 0 bases from J, with 9 bases between. The CDR3 loop reads CASRLGGSGNTIYF. The DNA for the CDR3 is TGTGCCAGCAGATTAGGTGGCTCTGGAAACACCATATATTTT.

This rearrangement joins TRBV10-2 to TRBJ2-7; D is unclear. Germline-derived CDR1 and CDR2 are WSHSY and SAAADI. This CDR3 has 14 amino acids. V was cut by 2 bases and J by 8 bases, with 16 bases left in between. The DNA of the CDR3 is TGCGCCAGCAGTGAGCCCGCCGGGCCCCTCAAGCAGTACTTC. Translating it yields CASSEPAGPLKQYF.

This chain uses TRBV4-1 with TRBJ1-4; the match to TRBD1 covers 12 bases. The CDR3 loop spans 17 amino acids. V shed 4 bases, J shed 2 bases, and the junction held 5 bases outside the gene matches. CDR1 is MGHRA, CDR2 YSYEKL, per germline. CDR3 coding DNA: TGCGCCAGCAGCCGACCGGGACAGGGGGCGACTAATGAAAAACTGTTTTTT. It specifies CASSRPGQGATNEKLFF.

This clone is a singleton in its sample. The rearrangement joins TRBV7-3 to TRBJ1-6; a weak D match, TRBD1 (6 bases). This CDR3 is built from 16 residues. From germline, CDR1 is SGHTA and CDR2 FQGTGA. V shed 0 bases and J shed 2 bases, with 8 bases lying between them. This CDR3 reads CASSLTGGTYNSPLHF. CDR3 in DNA: TGTGCCAGCAGCTTAACAGGGGGAACCTATAATTCACCCCTCCACTTT.

In its sample, this clone was seen a few times. The rearrangement uses TRBV4-1 and TRBJ2-5; TRBD2 is a possible D gene (5 bases). Trimming stripped 4 bases from V and 5 bases from J, with 11 bases between. The CDR3 runs to 13 residues. Germline assignment: CDR1 MGHRA and CDR2 YSYEKL. CDR3 sequence (DNA): TGCGCCAGCAGCCTCGGGATTTGGGAGACCCAGTACTTC. This encodes CASSLGIWETQYF.